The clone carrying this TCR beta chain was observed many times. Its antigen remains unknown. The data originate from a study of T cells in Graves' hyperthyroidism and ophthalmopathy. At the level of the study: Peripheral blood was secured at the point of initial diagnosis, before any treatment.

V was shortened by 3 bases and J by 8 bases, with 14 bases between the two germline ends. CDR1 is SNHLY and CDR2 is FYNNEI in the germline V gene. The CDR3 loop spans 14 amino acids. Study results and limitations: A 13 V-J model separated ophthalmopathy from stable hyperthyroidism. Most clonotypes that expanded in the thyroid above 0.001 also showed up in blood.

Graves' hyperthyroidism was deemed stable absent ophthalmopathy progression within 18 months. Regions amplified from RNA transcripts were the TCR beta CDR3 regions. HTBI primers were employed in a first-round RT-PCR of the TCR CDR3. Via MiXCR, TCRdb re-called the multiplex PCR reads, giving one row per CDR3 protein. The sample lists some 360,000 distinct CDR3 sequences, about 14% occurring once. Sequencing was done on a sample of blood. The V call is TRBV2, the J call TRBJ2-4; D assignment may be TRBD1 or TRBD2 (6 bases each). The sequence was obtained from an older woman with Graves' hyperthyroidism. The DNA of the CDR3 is TGTGCCAGCAGTGAGCAGGGGACTTCGGACATTCAGTACTTC. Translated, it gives CASSEQGTSDIQYF.